Shown below are 16 T cell receptor beta chains from a single sample sequenced in a study of blood T cell repertoires in COVID-19. Some clones are missing from TCRdb's copy, which holds only in-frame ones; the method was immunoSEQ multiplex PCR. This sample has under 60,000 clones; 89% occur once, and the top ten carry roughly 1.6%. The sequencing input was peripheral blood. The receptors derive from a man aged 55-75 years with acute or convalescent COVID-19.

In its sample, this clone was seen a few times. V usage is TRBV5-8 and J usage is TRBJ1-5, with a weak D call TRBD1 (6 bases). The length of the CDR3 is 16 residues. Trimming removed 2 bases at V and 3 bases at J, with 15 bases between. Germline loops: CDR1 SGHTS, CDR2 YDEGEE. CDR3 coding DNA: TGTGCCAGCAGCTTCAACCCGGGACACGTCAATCAGCCCCAGCATTTT. Translated, it gives CASSFNPGHVNQPQHF.

The gene calls are TRBV19 and TRBJ1-2, with D tentatively TRBD1 (6 bases). This CDR3 has 14 amino acids. Between the trimmed V and J ends, which lost 4 bases and 3 bases, there was a span of 12 bases. The germline V gene encodes CDR1 LNHDA and CDR2 SQIVND (reference sequence). In DNA form, the CDR3 reads TGTGCCAGTAGTAGGGGGCTGGTCGACTATGGCTACACCTTC. It yields the protein CASSRGLVDYGYTF. The full variable domain, completed using reference TRBV19 and TRBJ1-2, is DGGITQSPKYLFRKEGQNVTLSCEQNLNHDAMYWYRQDPGQGLRLIYYSQIVNDFQKGDIAEGYSVSREKKESFPLTVTSAQKNPTAFYLCASSRGLVDYGYTFGSGTRLTVV.

This sequence joins TRBV3-1 (or the pseudogene TRBV3-2) and TRBJ1-3; 11 positions agree with TRBD1. Germline V gene sequence: CDR1 LGHDT, CDR2 YNNKEL (reference sequence). Losses at the gene ends were 4 bases for V and 3 bases for J; bases not matched to a gene: 11. The length of the CDR3 is 18 residues. CDR3 in DNA: TGTGCCAGCAGCCGTTCCTGGACAGGGGGCTTATATGGAAACACCATATATTTT. It codes for CASSRSWTGGLYGNTIYF.

The rearrangement joins TRBV14 to TRBJ2-3; D remains unclear. Germline-derived CDR1 and CDR2 are SGHDN and FVKESK. The CDR3 sequence is 12 residues long. The V end lost 1 base, the J end lost 6 bases, and 5 bases lay between the germline ends. CDR3 amino acids: CASSQVRDTQYF. The CDR3 nucleotides read TGTGCCAGCAGCCAAGTACGGGATACGCAGTATTTT.

This clone occurred a few times. The rearrangement uses TRBV15 and TRBJ2-7; no clear D gene. Trimming pared 0 bases from V and 0 bases from J, leaving 9 bases between. Germline CDR1 LNHNV, CDR2 YYDKDF (reference sequence). CDR3 length equals 15 residues. This CDR3 reads CATSRENVGSYEQYF. The DNA for the CDR3 is TGTGCCACCAGCAGAGAAAATGTCGGCTCCTACGAGCAGTACTTC.

The chain uses TRBV14 and TRBJ2-2; tentatively, D is TRBD1 (6 bases). Germline V gene lookup returns CDR1 SGHDN and CDR2 FVKESK. The CDR3 is 19 residues long. The V gene lost 2 bases and the J gene lost 3 bases, with 22 bases spanning the gap. The CDR3 DNA follows: TGTGCCAGCAGCCAAATTGGTCTAACAGGGAATATGTACACCGGGGAGCTGTTTTTT. This gives the protein CASSQIGLTGNMYTGELFF.

This sequence joins TRBV3-1 (or the pseudogene TRBV3-2) and TRBJ1-6; D unclear. CDR3 length: 17 residues. The V and J ends lost 4 bases and 4 bases respectively, with 17 bases between them. Germline V CDR1 and CDR2: LGHDT, YNNKEL (reference sequence). The CDR3 sequence is CASSRLSGGSYNSPLHF. CDR3 DNA sequence: TGTGCCAGCAGCCGCCTTAGTGGAGGTTCGTATAATTCACCCCTCCACTTT.

The CDR3 here is CASSPLPGGREKLFF. The CDR3 DNA reads as TGTGCCAGCAGTCCCCTGCCGGGGGGAAGAGAAAAACTGTTTTTT. The rearrangement uses TRBV7-8 and TRBJ1-4; the D gene is possibly TRBD1 (5 bases). This CDR3 comprises 15 residues. Germline-derived CDR1 and CDR2 are SGHVS and FQNEAQ. Trimming pared 6 bases from V and 8 bases from J, leaving 19 bases between. Drawing the rest from reference TRBV7-8 and TRBJ1-4, the complete variable domain is GAGVSQSPRYKVAKRGQDVALRCDPISGHVSLFWYQQALGQGPEFLTYFQNEAQLDKSGLPSDRFFAERPEGSVSTLKIQRTQQEDSAVYLCASSPLPGGREKLFFGSGTQLSVL.

This chain joins TRBV6-5 and TRBJ1-4; 8 bases fit TRBD1. V trimming: 6 bases; J trimming: 8 bases; junction bases outside the gene matches: 8. The CDR3 is made up of 14 amino acids. Per the germline V gene, CDR1 is MNHEY and CDR2 is SVGAGI. CDR3 coding DNA: TGTGCCAGCAGACTCGGACAGGGCGTGGAAAAACTGTTTTTT. It translates to CASRLGQGVEKLFF.

J is TRBJ2-3 and V is TRBV7-7, with D perhaps matching TRBD2 (6 bases). Germline values: CDR1 SSHAT, CDR2 FNYEAQ (reference sequence). The CDR3 sequence is 16 residues long. Trimming shortened V by 5 bases and J by 1 base, and 16 bases separated the two germline ends. The CDR3: CASSPHIGGGTDTQYF. CDR3 in DNA: TGTGCCAGCAGCCCCCATATCGGAGGGGGCACAGATACGCAGTATTTT.

The rearrangement uses TRBV14 and TRBJ1-1; a possible D gene is TRBD1 (6 bases). The CDR3 is 13 residues long. CDR1 and CDR2 from the germline V gene are SGHDN and FVKESK. V lost 4 bases to trimming and J lost 2 bases, with 8 bases between them. CDR3 nucleotide sequence: TGTGCCAGCAGCCGACAGGTAAACACTGAAGCTTTCTTT. This gives the protein CASSRQVNTEAFF.

V and J are TRBV11-2 and TRBJ2-2; weak D call: TRBD1 (6 bases). The ends were cut back, 5 bases at V and 1 base at J, with 11 bases in the middle. From germline, CDR1 is SGHAT and CDR2 FQNNGV. This CDR3 is built from 15 residues. In DNA form, the CDR3 reads TGTGCCAGCAGCCTGGGACAAGTGAACACCGGGGAGCTGTTTTTT. It encodes CASSLGQVNTGELFF.

This clone was observed a single time. This chain joins TRBV2 and TRBJ2-6; TRBD1 aligns across 7 bases. CDR3 length: 15 residues. Germline V CDR1 and CDR2: SNHLY, FYNNEI. V was clipped by 10 bases and J by 0 bases; unmatched bases: 6. CDR3 nucleotides: TGTGCCACCCGAACAGGGGTCTCTGGGGCCAACGTCCTGACTTTC. Amino acids: CATRTGVSGANVLTF.

The chain recombines TRBV7-2 with TRBJ1-2; the match to TRBD1 covers 9 bases. CDR3 length: 15 residues. After removal of 5 bases from V and 6 bases from J, the junction contained 10 bases not matched to a gene. Germline values: CDR1 SGHTA, CDR2 FQGNSA. CDR3 amino acids: CASSPVIGTGNGYTF. As DNA, the CDR3 is TGTGCCAGCAGCCCGGTTATAGGGACAGGGAATGGCTACACCTTC.

The chain is built from TRBV4-1 and TRBJ1-6; the D is unclear. The CDR3 runs to 13 residues. V lost 1 base and J 7 bases, leaving 5 bases between the germline ends. CDR1 is MGHRA, CDR2 YSYEKL, per germline. The chain's CDR3 is CASSQGLNSPLHF. Here the CDR3 DNA reads TGCGCCAGCAGCCAAGGCCTAAATTCACCCCTCCACTTT.

This chain links TRBV9 with TRBJ2-1; 7 nucleotides line up with TRBD2. The CDR3 runs 15 residues. From germline, CDR1 is SGDLS and CDR2 YYNGEE. The junction had 11 bases not matched to a gene; V was cut back by 3 bases and J by 8 bases. The CDR3 sequence is CASSGRGTGTDEQFF. CDR3 nucleotide sequence: TGTGCCAGCAGCGGGCGGGGGACCGGGACGGATGAGCAGTTCTTC.